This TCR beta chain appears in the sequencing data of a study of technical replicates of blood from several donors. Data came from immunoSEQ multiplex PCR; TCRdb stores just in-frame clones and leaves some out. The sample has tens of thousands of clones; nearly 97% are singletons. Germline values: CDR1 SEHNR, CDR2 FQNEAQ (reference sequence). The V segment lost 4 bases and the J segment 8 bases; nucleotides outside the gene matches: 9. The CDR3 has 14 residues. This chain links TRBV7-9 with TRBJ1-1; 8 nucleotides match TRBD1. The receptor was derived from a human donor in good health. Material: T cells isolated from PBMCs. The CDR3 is CASSYAGTGREAFF. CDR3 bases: TGTGCCAGCAGCTACGCTGGGACAGGCAGGGAAGCTTTCTTT.